Presented here are 24 T cell receptor beta chains from one specimen sequenced in a study of CD8 T cells in Susac syndrome. Random hexamers were used to reverse transcribe an amount of about 0.45 to 1 ug RNA. TCRdb redid the calling of the immunoSEQ multiplex PCR reads with MiXCR, one entry per CDR3 protein. There are tens of thousands of distinct CDR3 sequences in the sample; 95% occur only once, and approximately 0.48% lies in the top ten. Specimen: CD8+ T cells from PBMCs. The receptors come from a human donor with Susac syndrome.

J is TRBJ2-7 and V is TRBV9; D unclear. V dropped 4 bases and J dropped 0 bases, with 8 bases sitting between them. From germline, CDR1 is SGDLS and CDR2 YYNGEE. CDR3 length: 13 residues. CDR3 bases: TGTGCCAGCAGCCCTCCAGTCTCCTACGAGCAGTACTTC. Residues: CASSPPVSYEQYF.

The chain uses TRBV7-9 and TRBJ2-5; 10 nucleotides align to TRBD2. The V gene's germline CDR1 is SEHNR and CDR2 FQNEAQ (reference sequence). The CDR3 has 14 residues. V shed 2 bases and J 13 bases; nucleotides not matched to a gene: 10. The CDR3 DNA is TGTGCCAGCAGCTTAACTTCTAGCGGGAGACCTCTGTACTTC. As protein: CASSLTSSGRPLYF.

This clonotype was counted once. The genes are TRBV7-9 and TRBJ1-1, with 7 bases aligning to TRBD1. This CDR3 contains 15 residues. Germline loops: CDR1 SEHNR, CDR2 FQNEAQ (reference sequence). Losses at the gene ends were 1 base for V and 3 bases for J; bases not matched to a gene: 5. This CDR3 is CASSLGRGRDTEAFF. DNA of the CDR3: TGTGCCAGCAGCTTAGGGAGGGGGCGCGACACTGAAGCTTTCTTT.

The V gene is TRBV20-1, the J gene TRBJ1-2; D is unclear. Per the germline V gene, CDR1 is DFQATT and CDR2 is SNEGSKA (reference sequence). V shed 0 bases and J shed 2 bases, with 16 bases lying between them. This CDR3 spans 16 amino acids. The CDR3 protein is CSARDYGFEGNYGYTF. DNA of the CDR3: TGCAGTGCTAGAGATTACGGATTCGAGGGAAACTATGGCTACACCTTC.

A single count supports this clonotype. This chain joins TRBV30 and TRBJ2-2, with a tentative D call TRBD2 (6 bases). This CDR3 is built from 14 residues. Germline V gene lookup returns CDR1 GTSNPN and CDR2 SVGIG (reference sequence). Trimming took off 8 bases at V and 2 bases at J, with 15 bases between the two ends. The CDR3 bases are TGTGCCGGGGATAGACTAGGTAACACCGGGGAGCTGTTTTTT. This encodes CAGDRLGNTGELFF.

J is TRBJ2-1 and V is TRBV12-3 or TRBV12-4; D remains unclear. The ends were cut back, 3 bases at V and 8 bases at J, with 11 bases in the middle. The CDR3 spans 13 residues. This CDR3 reads CASSFGLGYEQFF. The CDR3 nucleotides read TGTGCCAGCAGTTTTGGGCTAGGGTATGAGCAGTTCTTC.

The rearrangement uses TRBV3-1 and TRBJ2-7; 9 bases are shared with TRBD1. V shed 2 bases, J shed 2 bases, and the junction held 1 base outside the gene matches. The CDR3 has 14 amino acids. Germline CDR1 is LGHDT and CDR2 is YNNKEL (reference sequence). This CDR3 reads CASSQWTGAYEQYF. In nucleotides, the CDR3 is TGTGCCAGCAGCCAATGGACAGGGGCCTACGAGCAGTACTTC.

CDR3 sequence (DNA): TGTGCCATCAGTGAACCCCGACAGGCAGCAACCTACGAGCAGTACTTC. This encodes CAISEPRQAATYEQYF. The chain joins TRBV10-3 to TRBJ2-7; TRBD1 is a possible D gene (6 bases). CDR3 length: 16 amino acids. V was trimmed by 3 bases and J by 2 bases, leaving 17 bases between them. In germline, CDR1 is ENHRY, CDR2 SYGVKD.

The chain carries TRBV25-1 and TRBJ1-4; tentative D call: TRBD1 (5 bases). V dropped 1 base and J dropped 12 bases, with 9 bases sitting between them. CDR1 is MGHDK, CDR2 SYGVNS, per germline. This CDR3 contains 12 residues. This chain's CDR3 is CASSESSGELFF. In DNA form, the CDR3 reads TGTGCCAGCAGTGAATCCTCGGGGGAACTGTTTTTT.

This chain connects TRBV9 to TRBJ1-1; 7 bases match TRBD1. The CDR3 is 14 amino acids. V was pared by 0 bases and J by 4 bases, with 3 bases of the junction left unmatched. CDR1 is SGDLS and CDR2 is YYNGEE in the germline V gene. The CDR3 coding sequence is TGTGCCAGCAGCGTAGCGACAGGGCGCACTGAAGCTTTCTTT. This encodes CASSVATGRTEAFF.

The V gene is TRBV7-2, the J gene TRBJ2-2, with D possibly being TRBD1 (5 bases). V was pared by 1 base and J by 4 bases, with 7 bases between. The CDR3 has 14 amino acids. Germline CDR1 and CDR2: SGHTA and FQGNSA. The CDR3 DNA reads as TGTGCCAGCAGCTTAGGGACATCCACCGGGGAGCTGTTTTTT. Translation: CASSLGTSTGELFF.

The genes are TRBV29-1 and TRBJ2-1; D perhaps matches TRBD2 (6 bases). V was pared by 4 bases and J by 8 bases, with 12 bases between. This CDR3 has 12 residues. Germline loops: CDR1 SQVTM, CDR2 ANQGSEA. CDR3 amino acids: CSVVQSGHEQFF. The CDR3 nucleotides are TGCAGCGTTGTTCAGAGCGGGCATGAGCAGTTCTTC.

J is TRBJ2-7 and V is TRBV27; TRBD2 matches at 9 bases. Trimming took 3 bases from V and 7 from J; bases not matched to a gene: 7. The CDR3 covers 14 residues. Per the germline V gene, CDR1 is MNHEY and CDR2 is SMNVEV (reference sequence). The CDR3 sequence is CASSFGASGIEQYF. The CDR3 bases are TGTGCCAGCAGTTTTGGAGCTAGCGGGATTGAGCAGTACTTC.

The chain links TRBV29-1 to TRBJ1-1; D possibly corresponds to TRBD1 (5 bases). Trimming took off 4 bases at V and 0 bases at J, with 9 bases between the two ends. Germline V gene data show CDR1 as SQVTM and CDR2 as ANQGSEA. This CDR3 has 13 amino acids. The CDR3 sequence: CSVGGPLNTEAFF. The CDR3 bases are TGCAGCGTTGGGGGACCTTTGAACACTGAAGCTTTCTTT.

V gene TRBV29-1 combines with J gene TRBJ2-1; 10 bases line up with TRBD2. Germline trimming cut 0 bases from V and 7 bases from J; bases unmatched to any gene: 6. The CDR3 covers 15 residues. Per germline, CDR1 SQVTM and CDR2 ANQGSEA. CDR3: CSVEDRAGGGNEQFF. CDR3 nucleotides: TGCAGCGTTGAAGATCGAGCGGGAGGGGGGAATGAGCAGTTCTTC.

This chain uses TRBV2 with TRBJ2-4; D is uncertain. Germline V gene data show CDR1 as SNHLY and CDR2 as FYNNEI. The CDR3 is made up of 15 amino acids. The ends were cut back, 1 base at V and 1 base at J, with 8 bases in the middle. In DNA form, the CDR3 reads TGTGCCAGCAGTGAAGTGACTGTGGCCAAAAACATTCAGTACTTC. This encodes CASSEVTVAKNIQYF. The variable domain in full, with the rest retrieved from reference TRBV2 and TRBJ2-4, is EPEVTQTPSHQVTQMGQEVILRCVPISNHLYFYWYRQILGQKVEFLVSFYNNEISEKSEIFDDQFSVERPDGSNFTLKIRSTKLEDSAMYFCASSEVTVAKNIQYFGAGTRLSVL.

This clonotype was seen just once. The V call is TRBV7-9, the J call TRBJ2-1; the D gene is possibly TRBD2 (5 bases). The ends were cut back, 4 bases at V and 3 bases at J, with 13 bases in the middle. Germline assignment: CDR1 SEHNR and CDR2 FQNEAQ (reference sequence). This CDR3 spans 15 amino acids. The CDR3 here is CASSSMEADYNEQFF. The CDR3 nucleotides read TGTGCCAGCAGCTCGATGGAAGCGGACTACAATGAGCAGTTCTTC.

This sequence joins TRBV7-8 and TRBJ2-5; TRBD1 aligns across 7 bases. This CDR3 region has 16 residues. The V gene end was trimmed by 6 bases and the J gene end by 2 bases; junction bases not matched to a gene: 12. Looked up from germline, CDR1 is SGHVS and CDR2 is FQNEAQ. CDR3 region: CASRSISGTDQETQYF. The CDR3 DNA sequence: TGTGCCAGCAGATCGATTAGTGGGACAGATCAAGAGACCCAGTACTTC.

The chain couples TRBV13 to TRBJ2-1; D remains unclear. This CDR3 has 15 residues. Germline lookup yields CDR1 PRHDT and CDR2 FYEKMQ (reference sequence). V dropped 1 base and J dropped 2 bases, with 9 bases sitting between them. This CDR3 reads CASSLDVGTYNEQFF. DNA for the CDR3: TGTGCCAGCAGCTTAGATGTGGGAACCTACAATGAGCAGTTCTTC.

This chain links TRBV4-1 with TRBJ2-5; D gene unclear. The V gene's germline CDR1 is MGHRA and CDR2 YSYEKL. V shed 7 bases and J shed 2 bases, with 11 bases lying between them. The CDR3 covers 13 residues. The CDR3 loop reads CASKAEMQETQYF. CDR3 in DNA: TGCGCCAGCAAAGCCGAGATGCAAGAGACCCAGTACTTC.

V and J are TRBV6-6 and TRBJ2-5; perhaps TRBD2 as D (6 bases). The CDR3 sequence is 14 residues long. V was cut by 3 bases and J by 5 bases, with 13 bases left in between. Germline V gives CDR1 MNHNY, CDR2 SVGAGI (reference sequence). The CDR3: CASSYVVGGETQYF. For the CDR3, the DNA is TGTGCCAGCAGTTATGTGGTTGGGGGGGAGACCCAGTACTTC.

This CDR3 is CSALLPENTEAFF. The CDR3, as DNA: TGCAGTGCCTTACTTCCGGAGAACACTGAAGCTTTCTTT. J is TRBJ1-1 and V is TRBV20-1; D gene uncertain. CDR1 is DFQATT, CDR2 SNEGSKA, per germline (reference sequence). Trimming stripped 6 bases from V and 1 base from J, with 12 bases between. The CDR3 consists of 13 residues.

The chain joins TRBV30 to TRBJ2-6; no definite D call. The CDR3 extends over 15 amino acids. V was clipped by 2 bases and J by 0 bases, with 8 bases between them. The germline gives CDR1 GTSNPN, CDR2 SVGIG (reference sequence). CDR3: CAWSTPGSGANVLTF. Here the CDR3 DNA reads TGTGCCTGGAGTACCCCGGGCTCTGGGGCCAACGTCCTGACTTTC.

The CDR3 sequence: CASSLDSTYEQYF. CDR3 nucleotides: TGTGCCAGCAGCCTTGACAGTACCTACGAGCAGTACTTC. This chain connects TRBV27 to TRBJ2-7; TRBD1 might be the D (5 bases). Germline CDR1 MNHEY, CDR2 SMNVEV (reference sequence). The CDR3 length is 13 residues. V was clipped by 6 bases and J by 2 bases, with 11 bases between them.